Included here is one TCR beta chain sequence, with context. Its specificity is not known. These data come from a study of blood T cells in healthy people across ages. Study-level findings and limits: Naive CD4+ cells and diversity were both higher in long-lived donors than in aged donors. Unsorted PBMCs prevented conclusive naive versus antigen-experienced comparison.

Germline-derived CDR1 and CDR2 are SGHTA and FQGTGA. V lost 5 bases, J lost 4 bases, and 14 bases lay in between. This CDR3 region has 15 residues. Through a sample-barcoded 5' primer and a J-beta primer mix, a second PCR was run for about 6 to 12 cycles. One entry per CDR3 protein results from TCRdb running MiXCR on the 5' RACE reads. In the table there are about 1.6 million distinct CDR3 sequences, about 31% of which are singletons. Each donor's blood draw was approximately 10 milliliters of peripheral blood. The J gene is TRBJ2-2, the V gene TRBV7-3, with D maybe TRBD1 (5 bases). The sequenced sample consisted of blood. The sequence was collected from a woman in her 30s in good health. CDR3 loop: CASSLTGARTGELFF. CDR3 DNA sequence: TGTGCCAGCAGCCTTACTGGGGCCCGCACCGGGGAGCTGTTTTTT. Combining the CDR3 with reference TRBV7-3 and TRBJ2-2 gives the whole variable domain GAGVSQTPSNKVTEKGKYVELRCDPISGHTALYWYRQSLGQGPEFLIYFQGTGAADDSGLPNDRFFAVRPEGSVSTLKIQRTERGDSAVYLCASSLTGARTGELFFGEGSRLTVL.